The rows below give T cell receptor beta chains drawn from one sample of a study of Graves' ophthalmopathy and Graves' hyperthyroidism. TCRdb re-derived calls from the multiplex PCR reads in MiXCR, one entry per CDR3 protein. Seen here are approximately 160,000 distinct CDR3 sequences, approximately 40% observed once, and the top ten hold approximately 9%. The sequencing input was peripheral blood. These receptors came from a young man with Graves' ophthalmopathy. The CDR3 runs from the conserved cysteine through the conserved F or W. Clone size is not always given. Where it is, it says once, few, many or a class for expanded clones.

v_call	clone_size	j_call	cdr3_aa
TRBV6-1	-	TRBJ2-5	CASRLGQGGEETQYF
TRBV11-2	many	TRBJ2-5	CASSLALGFETQYF
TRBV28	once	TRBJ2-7	CASSSGQGLNEQYF
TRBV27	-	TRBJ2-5	CASTGQGDPETQYF
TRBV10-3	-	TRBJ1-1	CAISEPGQGSTEAFF
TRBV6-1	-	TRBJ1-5	CASSEVGTASNQPQHF
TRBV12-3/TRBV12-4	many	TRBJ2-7	CASSQFYEQYF
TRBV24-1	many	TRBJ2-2	CATSDFEGGRNTGELFF
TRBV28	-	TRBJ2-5	CASTWTGRGETQYF
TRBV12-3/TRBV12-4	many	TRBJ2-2	CASSFAGELFF
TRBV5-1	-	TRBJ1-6	CASSLVKEGSPLHF
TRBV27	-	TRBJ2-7	CASSLFPAHYEQYF
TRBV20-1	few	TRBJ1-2	CSARATQGAYGYTF
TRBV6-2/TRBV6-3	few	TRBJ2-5	CASSAPTRGQSQYF
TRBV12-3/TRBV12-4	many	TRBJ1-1	CASSLHQGENAFF
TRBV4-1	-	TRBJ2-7	CASSQAATGVYEQYF
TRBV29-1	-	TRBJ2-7	CSVKGLAASYEQYF
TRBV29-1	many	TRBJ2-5	CSVSSSVPETQYF
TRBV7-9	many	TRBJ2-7	CASSSVQGQEQYF
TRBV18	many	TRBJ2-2	CASSPMDRTNTGELFF
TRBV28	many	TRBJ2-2	CASSLDLLGTGELFF
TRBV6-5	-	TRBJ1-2	CASSYQRAGGYTF
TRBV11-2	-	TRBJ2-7	CASSRSPPPEQYF
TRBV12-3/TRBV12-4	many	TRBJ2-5	CASSPGRGNLEYF
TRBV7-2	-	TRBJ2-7	CASSSRTGNYEQYF
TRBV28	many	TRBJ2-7	CASSYQAYEQYF
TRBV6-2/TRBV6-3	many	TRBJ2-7	CASSRLGAGGFYEQYF
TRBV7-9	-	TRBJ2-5	CASSRGAAGTYF
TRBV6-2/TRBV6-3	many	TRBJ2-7	CASSLGLAGGAYEQYF
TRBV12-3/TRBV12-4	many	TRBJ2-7	CASSPGTGGAEQYF